Each of the 26 T cell receptor beta chains below was sequenced from the same sample in a study of T-cell reconstitution after alpha-beta-depleted transplantation in children. Researchers prepared the TCRbeta library using unique molecular identifiers, the study reports. TCRdb reprocessed the PCR reads via MiXCR and lists one record per CDR3 protein. Of about 360,000 distinct CDR3 sequences listed, roughly 14% are singletons. Specimen: PBMCs, collected from the stem cell graft. These receptor sequences come from a human donor who donated a stem cell graft to a child with Fanconi anemia.

For the CDR3, the DNA is TGTGCCAGCAGTTTATATCCAGGTCGACTCTATGGCTACACCTTC. Translating it yields CASSLYPGRLYGYTF. The rearrangement links TRBV12-3 or TRBV12-4 to TRBJ1-2; no reliable D call. Trimming stripped 2 bases from V and 4 bases from J, with 14 bases between. The CDR3 has 15 residues.

In this sample, this clonotype turned up a few times. The V call is TRBV21-1, the J call TRBJ1-5. TRBV21-1 is an annotated pseudogene. The CDR3 is 15 amino acids. CDR3 amino acids: CASSKRARPHQPQHF. In nucleotides, the CDR3 is TGTGCCAGCAGCAAAAGGGCCCGTCCCCATCAGCCCCAGCATTTT.

There are a few counts of this clonotype. The chain employs TRBV11-2 and TRBJ1-2; tentative D call: TRBD1 (5 bases). V was pared by 6 bases and J by 4 bases, with 12 bases between. The CDR3 consists of 13 residues. Germline assignment: CDR1 SGHAT and CDR2 FQNNGV. CDR3 sequence (DNA): TGTGCCAGCAGTGCGGACACCCCCTATGGCTACACCTTC. Encoded protein: CASSADTPYGYTF.

This clonotype has ten or more counts. The chain employs TRBV12-3 or TRBV12-4 and TRBJ1-5, with a tentative D call TRBD1 (5 bases). V lost 5 bases to trimming and J lost 2 bases, with 10 bases between them. This CDR3 is built from 14 residues. The CDR3 region is CASSTRGGNQPQHF. Written as DNA, the CDR3 is TGTGCCAGCAGTACCCGAGGGGGCAATCAGCCCCAGCATTTT.

The chain carries TRBV6-5 and TRBJ1-1; a possible D gene is TRBD1 (5 bases). The CDR3 contains 15 residues. With 2 bases removed from V and 7 bases from J, the gap between germline ends came to 17 bases. CDR1 is MNHEY and CDR2 is SVGAGI in the germline V gene. CDR3 sequence: CASSYRGVGGGEAFF. DNA for the CDR3: TGTGCCAGCAGTTACCGAGGGGTTGGGGGTGGTGAAGCTTTCTTT.

This clonotype was counted at least ten times. The rearrangement uses TRBV11-2 and TRBJ2-1; 10 bases fit TRBD2. The CDR3 runs to 16 residues. Germline V CDR1 and CDR2: SGHAT, FQNNGV. V shed 3 bases, J shed 8 bases, and the junction held 10 bases outside the gene matches. CDR3 in amino acids: CASSFMSGGALDEQFF. The DNA for the CDR3 is TGTGCCAGCAGCTTCATGAGCGGGGGGGCTTTGGATGAGCAGTTCTTC.

In this sample, this clonotype turned up many times. This rearrangement joins TRBV29-1 to TRBJ2-5; D is unresolved. Per the germline V gene, CDR1 is SQVTM and CDR2 is ANQGSEA. This CDR3 is built from 12 residues. V was cut by 4 bases and J by 3 bases, with 9 bases left in between. The CDR3 DNA is TGCAGCGTTGTACACCAGGAAGAGACCCAGTACTTC. This translates into CSVVHQEETQYF.

This clonotype was counted a few times. The genes are TRBV28 and TRBJ1-6; TRBD1 matches at 7 bases. The CDR3 runs 13 residues. CDR1 and CDR2 from the germline V gene are MDHEN and SYDVKM. V shed 9 bases and J 6 bases; nucleotides not matched to a gene: 5. DNA of the CDR3: TGTGCCAGTATGGGACAGCTTAATTCACCCCTCCACTTT. This translates into CASMGQLNSPLHF.

This clonotype was observed at least ten times. The V call is TRBV7-9, the J call TRBJ1-2; possible D gene TRBD1, 5 bases. V was cut by 3 bases and J by 4 bases, with 9 bases left in between. The length of the CDR3 is 13 residues. Germline values: CDR1 SEHNR, CDR2 FQNEAQ (reference sequence). CDR3: CASSLGQVYGYTF. The CDR3 DNA reads as TGTGCCAGCAGCTTGGGGCAGGTCTATGGCTACACCTTC.

This rearrangement joins TRBV6-1 to TRBJ1-1; 7 nucleotides align to TRBD1. CDR3 length equals 13 residues. V gave up 6 bases and J gave up 6 bases; unmatched junction bases: 7. Per germline, CDR1 MNHNS and CDR2 SASEGT. In DNA, the CDR3 is TGTGCCAGCAGGAATCCAGGGGGAGCTGAAGCTTTCTTT. Translation gives CASRNPGGAEAFF.

This clonotype was picked up many times. The chain has TRBV12-3 or TRBV12-4 and TRBJ2-1; D uncertain. The ends were cut back, 3 bases at V and 12 bases at J, with 15 bases in the middle. This CDR3 has 13 residues. The CDR3 spells CASSFRVGMGQFF. In nucleotides, the CDR3 is TGTGCCAGCAGTTTTCGGGTGGGGATGGGGCAGTTCTTC.

This clonotype was detected ten times or more. The J gene is TRBJ1-5, the V gene TRBV6-2 or TRBV6-3; unclear D gene. Trimming removed 2 bases from V and 12 bases from J, with 11 bases in between. This CDR3 has 12 amino acids. Germline V lookup: CDR1 MNHEY, CDR2 SVGEGT. CDR3 bases: TGTGCCAGCAGTTACCCGGGCGAGCTCCAGCATTTT. Translated: CASSYPGELQHF.

The chain uses TRBV7-2 and TRBJ2-5, with D hard to call. CDR1 SGHTA and CDR2 FQGNSA come from the germline V gene. The CDR3 loop spans 13 amino acids. V was clipped by 0 bases and J by 4 bases, with 6 bases between them. CDR3 protein: CASSLAYPETQYF. The CDR3 nucleotides are TGTGCCAGCAGCTTAGCTTACCCAGAGACCCAGTACTTC.

The DNA for the CDR3 is TGTGCCAGCAGCTTAGGGACAGGGGGCGCTTACGAGCAGTACTTC. This sequence encodes CASSLGTGGAYEQYF. The chain joins TRBV7-2 to TRBJ2-7; 11 bases align to TRBD1. Germline values: CDR1 SGHTA, CDR2 FQGNSA. The junction had 3 bases not matched to a gene; V was cut back by 1 base and J by 4 bases. The CDR3 spans 15 residues.

This clonotype has only a few counts. The gene calls are TRBV12-3 or TRBV12-4 and TRBJ1-5; D gene uncertain. The CDR3 loop spans 12 amino acids. The ends were cut back, 6 bases at V and 9 bases at J, with 12 bases in the middle. CDR3 in amino acids: CASSSGMVPQHF. The CDR3 region has the DNA TGTGCCAGCAGCTCGGGCATGGTGCCCCAGCATTTT.

This clonotype was counted a few times. The chain carries TRBV5-6 and TRBJ2-1; possibly TRBD1 or TRBD2 for D (5 bases each). V lost 3 bases to trimming and J lost 8 bases, with 15 bases between them. Germline CDR1 is SGHDT and CDR2 is YYEEEE. This CDR3 is built from 14 residues. The CDR3: CASSSGTPSHEQFF. Written as DNA, the CDR3 is TGTGCCAGCAGCTCCGGGACCCCGAGCCATGAGCAGTTCTTC.

The CDR3 region is CASSRGEVPYNEQFF. The CDR3 nucleotides are TGTGCCAGCAGCCGCGGGGAGGTCCCCTACAATGAGCAGTTCTTC. This sequence joins TRBV4-2 and TRBJ2-1; a possible D gene is TRBD2 (6 bases). The CDR3 sequence is 15 residues long. V was clipped by 4 bases and J by 2 bases, with 12 bases between them. Per the germline V gene, CDR1 is LGHNA and CDR2 is YNFKEQ.

This chain joins TRBV7-8 and TRBJ1-2; weak D call: TRBD1 (5 bases). This CDR3 region has 15 residues. Germline-derived CDR1 and CDR2 are SGHVS and FQNEAQ. Trimming removed 1 base from V and 3 bases from J, with 12 bases in between. The CDR3 DNA is TGTGCCAGCAGCTTAGTTCAGGGCAGGGACTATGGCTACACCTTC. The encoded protein is CASSLVQGRDYGYTF. Full variable domain (rest looked up from reference TRBV7-8 and TRBJ1-2): GAGVSQSPRYKVAKRGQDVALRCDPISGHVSLFWYQQALGQGPEFLTYFQNEAQLDKSGLPSDRFFAERPEGSVSTLKIQRTQQEDSAVYLCASSLVQGRDYGYTFGSGTRLTVV.

This clonotype was seen only a few times. J is TRBJ1-2 and V is TRBV4-3; TRBD1 aligns across 9 bases. This CDR3 comprises 13 residues. Germline V gene sequence: CDR1 LGHNA, CDR2 YSLEER. After removal of 4 bases from V and 8 bases from J, the junction contained 5 bases not matched to a gene. Here the CDR3 reads CASSRDRERGYTF. The CDR3 region has the DNA TGCGCCAGCAGCCGGGACAGGGAGCGCGGCTACACCTTC.

This clonotype was counted many times. The chain couples TRBV5-4 to TRBJ1-1; unclear D gene. The CDR3 totals 14 residues. CDR1 is SGHNT and CDR2 is YYREEE in the germline V gene (reference sequence). Trimming cost V 3 bases and J 3 bases, with 12 bases left between them. The CDR3 spells CASSSWTVDTEAFF. CDR3 DNA sequence: TGTGCCAGCAGCTCCTGGACGGTGGACACTGAAGCTTTCTTT.

J is TRBJ2-5 and V is TRBV12-3 or TRBV12-4; possible D gene TRBD2, 6 bases. V gave up 3 bases and J gave up 5 bases, with 16 bases separating them. The length of the CDR3 is 15 residues. The CDR3 spells CASSFGGGSSETQYF. DNA of the CDR3: TGTGCCAGCAGTTTCGGTGGGGGGTCGAGTGAGACCCAGTACTTC.

This clonotype was seen only a few times. The chain joins TRBV28 to TRBJ1-1; D may be TRBD1 (5 bases). Trimming removed 7 bases from V and 0 bases from J, with 15 bases in between. The CDR3 has 15 amino acids. From germline, CDR1 is MDHEN and CDR2 SYDVKM. The CDR3 loop reads CASTTWGRMNTEAFF. CDR3 DNA sequence: TGTGCCAGCACCACCTGGGGCCGCATGAACACTGAAGCTTTCTTT.

The rearrangement joins TRBV5-1 to TRBJ1-3; no firm D call. CDR3 size: 15 residues. The germline CDR1 and CDR2 sequences are SGHRS and YFSETQ. V was clipped by 4 bases and J by 2 bases, with 13 bases between them. Written as DNA, the CDR3 is TGCGCCAGCAGCCTGAGACAAACTACTGGAAACACCATATATTTT. Protein sequence: CASSLRQTTGNTIYF.

This chain joins TRBV30 and TRBJ2-5; 8 bases are shared with TRBD1. The CDR3 is 15 residues long. In germline, CDR1 is GTSNPN, CDR2 SVGIG (reference sequence). Trimming at V came to 2 bases and at J to 5 bases, leaving 10 bases not matched to a gene. The CDR3 here is CAWSMGDRPGETQYF. CDR3 coding DNA: TGTGCCTGGAGTATGGGGGACAGGCCGGGGGAGACCCAGTACTTC.

Here the CDR3 reads CASSVGGSLRNEQFF. The CDR3 DNA reads as TGTGCCAGCAGCGTAGGGGGTTCCTTACGCAATGAGCAGTTCTTC. The rearrangement joins TRBV9 to TRBJ2-1; D not resolved. Per the germline V gene, CDR1 is SGDLS and CDR2 is YYNGEE. This CDR3 has 15 amino acids. Trimming removed 0 bases from V and 6 bases from J, with 13 bases in between. Drawing the rest from reference TRBV9 and TRBJ2-1, the complete variable domain is DSGVTQTPKHLITATGQRVTLRCSPRSGDLSVYWYQQSLDQGLQFLIQYYNGEERAKGNILERFSAQQFPDLHSELNLSSLELGDSALYFCASSVGGSLRNEQFFGPGTRLTVL.

Ten or more counts support this clonotype. The chain carries TRBV5-1 and TRBJ1-4, with 9 bases aligning to TRBD1. After removal of 1 base from V and 6 bases from J, the junction contained 4 bases not matched to a gene. CDR1 and CDR2 (germline): SGHRS, YFSETQ. This CDR3 comprises 15 residues. CDR3 in DNA: TGCGCCAGCAGCTTGACAGGGGGCTGGGATGAAAAACTGTTTTTT. Amino acid sequence: CASSLTGGWDEKLFF.